Each of the 19 T cell receptor beta chains below was sequenced from the same sample in a study of blood T cell repertoires in COVID-19. Assay: immunoSEQ multiplex PCR; the TCRdb copy retains only in-frame clones and omits some. The sample has over 30,000 clones, roughly 88% seen once; the top ten hold about 12%. The sample comprised peripheral blood. These receptors all stem from a man in his 70s with acute or convalescent COVID-19.

The chain uses TRBV4-1 and TRBJ1-6, with D uncertain. This CDR3 spans 15 amino acids. CDR1 is MGHRA, CDR2 YSYEKL, per germline. Trimming stripped 0 bases from V and 13 bases from J, with 16 bases between. CDR3 DNA: TGCGCCAGCAGCCAAGAAAGAGTGGCAGGCACCCCCCTCCACTTT. Protein sequence: CASSQERVAGTPLHF.

The rearrangement uses TRBV7-9 and TRBJ1-6, with D unresolved. Germline CDR1 SEHNR, CDR2 FQNEAQ (reference sequence). This CDR3 region has 12 residues. Trimming cost V 5 bases and J 8 bases, with 7 bases left between them. The CDR3 reads CASSLEHSPLHF. The CDR3 DNA sequence: TGTGCCAGCAGCCTCGAGCATTCACCCCTCCACTTT.

This clone ranks as medium-sized. The genes are TRBV29-1 and TRBJ2-2; unclear D gene. CDR3 size: 12 residues. Per the germline V gene, CDR1 is SQVTM and CDR2 is ANQGSEA. Trimming took 4 bases from V and 0 from J, leaving 3 bases between them. As DNA, the CDR3 is TGCAGCGTTGTAGCGAACACCGGGGAGCTGTTTTTT. Amino acids: CSVVANTGELFF.

V gene TRBV7-8 combines with J gene TRBJ2-1; 14 bases are a match to TRBD2. The junction had 7 bases not matched to a gene; V was cut back by 6 bases and J by 6 bases. The CDR3 consists of 16 residues. From germline, CDR1 is SGHVS and CDR2 FQNEAQ. The CDR3 sequence is CASSPGLAGVSNEQFF. CDR3 DNA sequence: TGTGCCAGCAGTCCGGGACTAGCGGGAGTCTCCAATGAGCAGTTCTTC.

The chain couples TRBV4-1 to TRBJ2-4; 8 bases fit TRBD1. Germline V gene sequence: CDR1 MGHRA, CDR2 YSYEKL. This CDR3 comprises 16 residues. V dropped 0 bases and J dropped 4; count of bases not matched to a gene: 5. This chain's CDR3 is CASSQDRTGQKNIQYF. CDR3 in DNA: TGCGCCAGCAGCCAAGATCGGACAGGGCAAAAAAACATTCAGTACTTC.

The chain is built from TRBV7-9 and TRBJ2-7, with 12 bases matching TRBD2. The V gene's germline CDR1 is SEHNR and CDR2 FQNEAQ (reference sequence). The length of the CDR3 is 15 residues. The J segment lost 7 bases and the V segment lost 3 bases, leaving 7 bases of the junction unmatched. The CDR3 coding sequence is TGTGCCAGCAGCTTCGGACTAGCGGGATCAACTGAGCAGTACTTC. This sequence encodes CASSFGLAGSTEQYF.

V usage is TRBV19 and J usage is TRBJ1-4; the D gene is possibly TRBD1 (5 bases). Trimming shortened V by 6 bases and J by 4 bases, and 12 bases separated the two germline ends. The CDR3 contains 14 residues. In germline, CDR1 is LNHDA, CDR2 SQIVND (reference sequence). This CDR3 is CASRVTGVNEKLFF. CDR3 sequence (DNA): TGTGCCAGTAGGGTGACGGGGGTTAATGAAAAACTGTTTTTT.

The rearrangement joins TRBV2 to TRBJ2-2; no clear D. Trimming removed 8 bases at V and 7 bases at J, with 11 bases between. This CDR3 contains 12 residues. Looked up from germline, CDR1 is SNHLY and CDR2 is FYNNEI. The CDR3 loop reads CASPKRSGELFF. CDR3 nucleotides: TGTGCCAGCCCAAAGAGGAGCGGGGAGCTGTTTTTT.

V usage is TRBV28 and J usage is TRBJ2-1; no clear D. Deletions cut 3 bases from V and 5 bases from J, with 8 bases between. The CDR3 loop spans 13 amino acids. Germline values: CDR1 MDHEN, CDR2 SYDVKM. CDR3: CASSFEENNEQFF. CDR3 bases: TGTGCCAGCAGTTTCGAGGAGAACAATGAGCAGTTCTTC.

CDR3 in amino acids: CASSFKATSGRAAADTQYF. The CDR3 coding sequence is TGTGCCAGCAGCTTCAAGGCGACTAGCGGGAGGGCCGCGGCAGATACGCAGTATTTT. The V call is TRBV5-5, the J call TRBJ2-3; 14 bases fit TRBD2. V lost 2 bases and J lost 4; bases outside the gene matches: 12. The germline CDR1 and CDR2 sequences are SGHKS and YYEKEE (reference sequence). The CDR3 contains 19 residues.

The rearrangement uses TRBV7-9 and TRBJ1-2; no reliable D call. Deletions cut 7 bases from V and 4 bases from J, with 16 bases between. The germline gives CDR1 SEHNR, CDR2 FQNEAQ (reference sequence). There are 14 residues in the CDR3. For the CDR3, the DNA is TGTGCCAGCATGGACTTCAGAAGGAGCTATGGCTACACCTTC. Residues: CASMDFRRSYGYTF.

The chain combines TRBV5-8 with TRBJ1-5; D remains ambiguous. The CDR3 runs 15 residues. CDR1 is SGHTS and CDR2 is YDEGEE in the germline V gene. The V and J ends lost 0 bases and 1 base respectively, with 8 bases between them. The CDR3 DNA sequence: TGTGCCAGCAGCTTGGCCAAGCTCAGCAATCAGCCCCAGCATTTT. Its translation: CASSLAKLSNQPQHF.

The rearrangement links TRBV5-4 to TRBJ2-6; no definite D call. Trimming took 0 bases from V and 1 from J, leaving 8 bases between them. Germline CDR1 and CDR2: SGHNT and YYREEE (reference sequence). This CDR3 contains 16 residues. The CDR3 nucleotides read TGTGCCAGCAGCTTGGATAGAGGTTCTGGGGCCAACGTCCTGACTTTC. Amino acid sequence: CASSLDRGSGANVLTF. Combining the CDR3 with reference TRBV5-4 and TRBJ2-6 gives the whole variable domain ETGVTQSPTHLIKTRGQQVTLRCSSQSGHNTVSWYQQALGQGPQFIFQYYREEENGRGNFPPRFSGLQFPNYSSELNVNALELDDSALYLCASSLDRGSGANVLTFGAGSRLTVL.

The chain recombines TRBV6-4 with TRBJ2-7; 8 positions agree with TRBD1. V dropped 7 bases and J dropped 6; count of bases not matched to a gene: 11. Germline CDR1 MRHNA, CDR2 SNTAGT. This CDR3 spans 14 amino acids. The CDR3 loop is CASILRADRGEQYF. DNA of the CDR3: TGTGCCAGCATATTAAGGGCCGACAGGGGCGAGCAGTACTTC.

V gene TRBV6-1 combines with J gene TRBJ1-5, with TRBD1 matching over 9 bases. With V trimmed by 4 bases and J by 3 bases, 7 bases remained unmatched. Germline CDR1 and CDR2: MNHNS and SASEGT. There are 16 residues in the CDR3. The CDR3 here is CASSAYGQGINQPQHF. The CDR3 DNA reads TGTGCCAGCAGTGCGTATGGACAGGGGATCAATCAGCCCCAGCATTTT.

CDR3 bases: TGTGCCAGCTCACAGAATGAGGGTTCCGAGGAAAAACTGTTTTTT. The encoded protein is CASSQNEGSEEKLFF. The V call is TRBV18, the J call TRBJ1-4; D ambiguous. The CDR3 has 15 residues. CDR1 and CDR2 (germline): KGHSH, LQKENI. V was shortened by 4 bases and J by 8 bases, with 17 bases between the two germline ends.

The chain combines TRBV9 with TRBJ2-3; weak D call: TRBD1 (5 bases). CDR1 is SGDLS, CDR2 YYNGEE, per germline. Trimming took 0 bases from V and 0 from J, leaving 8 bases between them. The CDR3 consists of 15 residues. The CDR3 coding sequence is TGTGCCAGCAGCGTAGGGGGCATGAGCACAGATACGCAGTATTTT. Protein: CASSVGGMSTDTQYF.

This chain uses TRBV7-9 with TRBJ1-2, with a tentative D call TRBD1 (6 bases). The CDR3 totals 15 residues. The germline CDR1 and CDR2 sequences are SEHNR and FQNEAQ (reference sequence). Trimming left V 0 bases short and J 2 bases short, with 10 bases between. DNA for the CDR3: TGTGCCAGCAGCTTAGCGTCAGGGGCCAACTATGGCTACACCTTC. Its protein product is CASSLASGANYGYTF.

This chain joins TRBV11-2 and TRBJ2-7; possibly TRBD2 for D (6 bases). CDR3 length equals 12 residues. V was shortened by 9 bases and J by 1 base, with 10 bases between the two germline ends. Germline CDR1 SGHAT, CDR2 FQNNGV. CDR3 protein: CARPGESYEQYF. The DNA of the CDR3 is TGTGCCAGACCGGGGGAATCCTACGAGCAGTACTTC. Complete variable domain (other parts from reference TRBV11-2 and TRBJ2-7): EAGVAQSPRYKIIEKRQSVAFWCNPISGHATLYWYQQILGQGPKLLIQFQNNGVVDDSQLPKDRFSAERLKGVDSTLKIQPAKLEDSAVYLCARPGESYEQYFGPGTRLTVT.